This entry lists 10 T cell receptor beta chains sequenced from one sample in a study of blood T cell repertoires in COVID-19. Repertoires were generated with immunoSEQ multiplex PCR, while TCRdb's copy carries only in-frame clones and drops some. Of around 37,000 clones in the sample, around four fifths were seen once. Sequenced material: peripheral blood. The receptors were sampled from a man aged 50-59 years with active COVID-19.

The chain carries TRBV9 and TRBJ1-4, with D possibly TRBD1 on 6 matching bases. The CDR3 runs to 15 residues. Trimming stripped 4 bases from V and 8 bases from J, with 18 bases between. Per germline, CDR1 SGDLS and CDR2 YYNGEE. The CDR3 here is CASSPSGGAGEKLFF. For the CDR3, the DNA is TGTGCCAGCAGCCCCTCGGGGGGGGCTGGCGAAAAACTGTTTTTT.

This clone came up once. V usage is TRBV7-9 and J usage is TRBJ2-1, with 9 bases lining up with TRBD1. Germline CDR1 reads SEHNR; CDR2 reads FQNEAQ (reference sequence). This CDR3 contains 15 residues. Trimming took 5 bases from V and 2 from J; bases not matched to a gene: 4. The CDR3, as DNA: TGTGCCAGCAGCCCGACAGGGGGGGCCTACAATGAGCAGTTCTTC. Translated: CASSPTGGAYNEQFF.

The chain combines TRBV5-5 with TRBJ2-2; a possible D gene is TRBD1 (5 bases). Trimming pared 1 base from V and 2 bases from J, leaving 12 bases between. CDR1 and CDR2 (germline): SGHKS, YYEKEE (reference sequence). The length of the CDR3 is 16 residues. DNA for the CDR3: TGTGCCAGCAGCTTGAGGCAGGGAAGTAACACCGGGGAGCTGTTTTTT. This gives the protein CASSLRQGSNTGELFF.

The chain is built from TRBV6-5 and TRBJ2-5; D is perhaps TRBD1 (5 bases). Germline V lookup: CDR1 MNHEY, CDR2 SVGAGI. CDR3 size: 14 residues. Trimming left V 8 bases short and J 1 base short, with 14 bases between. The CDR3 DNA reads TGTGCCAGCGAACAACGACAGTTCCAAGAGACCCAGTACTTC. It specifies CASEQRQFQETQYF.

This chain uses TRBV24-1 with TRBJ2-1; D perhaps matches TRBD2 (5 bases). Deletions cut 5 bases from V and 0 bases from J, with 10 bases between. Germline V CDR1 and CDR2: KGHDR, SFDVKD. The CDR3 has 15 residues. In DNA form, the CDR3 reads TGTGCCACCAGTGCGGGGTCGAGCTCCTACAATGAGCAGTTCTTC. The encoded protein is CATSAGSSSYNEQFF.

This clone was found a few times. The chain combines TRBV27 with TRBJ2-1, with D maybe TRBD2 (7 bases). The length of the CDR3 is 15 residues. Trimming left V 4 bases short and J 4 bases short, with 14 bases between. Germline V gives CDR1 MNHEY, CDR2 SMNVEV (reference sequence). Written as DNA, the CDR3 is TGTGCCAGCAGTTCCGCGGGGGCCCCTTACAATGAGCAGTTCTTC. Translation gives CASSSAGAPYNEQFF.

V usage is TRBV7-2 and J usage is TRBJ2-2; unclear D gene. The CDR3 extends over 15 amino acids. The V gene lost 0 bases and the J gene lost 5 bases, with 10 bases spanning the gap. In germline, CDR1 is SGHTA, CDR2 FQGNSA. In DNA, the CDR3 is TGTGCCAGCAGCTTAGCGCTGGGCAGAACCGGGGAGCTGTTTTTT. Its protein is CASSLALGRTGELFF.

This clone was observed once. The chain couples TRBV2 to TRBJ2-1; D is possibly TRBD2 (6 bases). The CDR3 extends over 13 amino acids. CDR1 and CDR2 (germline): SNHLY, FYNNEI. V was trimmed by 7 bases and J by 3 bases, leaving 10 bases between them. The CDR3 sequence is CASTPGVYNEQFF. In DNA form, the CDR3 reads TGTGCCAGCACCCCGGGGGTCTACAATGAGCAGTTCTTC. The full variable domain, its missing parts supplied by reference TRBV2 and TRBJ2-1, is EPEVTQTPSHQVTQMGQEVILRCVPISNHLYFYWYRQILGQKVEFLVSFYNNEISEKSEIFDDQFSVERPDGSNFTLKIRSTKLEDSAMYFCASTPGVYNEQFFGPGTRLTVL.

This rearrangement joins TRBV6-5 to TRBJ2-4; D is possibly TRBD2 (6 bases). Per the germline V gene, CDR1 is MNHEY and CDR2 is SVGAGI. The germline V and J ends were trimmed by 7 bases and 7 bases, with 17 bases remaining between them. CDR3 size: 14 residues. CDR3 bases: TGTGCCAGCACGCTGGGGGGAGGACTGAACATTCAGTACTTC. Translating it yields CASTLGGGLNIQYF.

The chain links TRBV18 to TRBJ1-1, with 8 bases identical to TRBD1. J gave up 0 bases and V 3 bases, and 9 bases lay outside the gene matches. Per germline, CDR1 KGHSH and CDR2 LQKENI. The CDR3 consists of 17 residues. CDR3 in DNA: TGTGCCAGCTCACCCGGGACAGGTGGGTCCATGAACACTGAAGCTTTCTTT. Translating it yields CASSPGTGGSMNTEAFF.